One sample yielded the 18 T cell receptor beta chains listed below, sequenced in a study of shared clonotypes between healthy human individuals. Profiled with immunoSEQ multiplex PCR; TCRdb holds only in-frame clones, not every one. Here the sample spans approximately 2.5 million clones, more than 90% being singletons. Sequencing used naive CD4+ T cells sorted from blood. This sample's subset: CD45RA+ positively selected. The source is a young man in good health.

The rearrangement joins TRBV27 to TRBJ1-3; the D is unclear. V was cut by 8 bases and J by 0 bases, with 8 bases left in between. The CDR3 consists of 13 residues. Germline lookup yields CDR1 MNHEY and CDR2 SMNVEV (reference sequence). The CDR3 region has the DNA TGTGCCAGCGGCTACTCCTCTGGAAACACCATATATTTT. Translated, it gives CASGYSSGNTIYF.

The chain joins TRBV21-1 to TRBJ1-1; the DNA was not compared with TRBD1, the D call given in the table. TRBV21-1 is a listed pseudogene. This CDR3 contains 15 residues. Here the CDR3 reads CASSKSPTLNTEAFF. DNA for the CDR3: TGTGCCAGCAGCAAAAGTCCGACATTGAACACTGAAGCTTTCTTT.

The V and J genes are TRBV9 and TRBJ2-2, with D uncertain. Germline CDR1 reads SGDLS; CDR2 reads YYNGEE. The CDR3 has 15 amino acids. Deletions cut 2 bases from V and 2 bases from J, with 10 bases between. The CDR3 spells CASSVRLLNTGELFF. The CDR3 DNA reads as TGTGCCAGCAGCGTCAGGCTCCTAAACACCGGGGAGCTGTTTTTT.

This chain connects TRBV14 to TRBJ2-7; 9 positions match TRBD2. Per germline, CDR1 SGHDN and CDR2 FVKESK. The V gene end was trimmed by 3 bases and the J gene end by 5 bases; junction bases not matched to a gene: 8. There are 15 residues in the CDR3. CDR3 sequence reads: CASSQGSGGWHEQYF. The CDR3 nucleotides are TGTGCCAGCAGCCAGGGTAGCGGGGGATGGCACGAGCAGTACTTC.

This chain joins TRBV5-6 and TRBJ2-2, with D possibly TRBD2 on 6 matching bases. Germline assignment: CDR1 SGHDT and CDR2 YYEEEE. There are 13 residues in the CDR3. The V end was cut by 5 bases, the J end by 5 bases, with 10 bases between. DNA for the CDR3: TGTGCCAGCAGGCGGGGTCTTACCGGGGAGCTGTTTTTT. This sequence encodes CASRRGLTGELFF.

This clone was counted a few times. This chain uses TRBV7-9 with TRBJ1-4; no reliable D call. The germline V gene has CDR1 SEHNR and CDR2 FQNEAQ (reference sequence). This CDR3 is built from 15 residues. V was pared by 2 bases and J by 7 bases, with 14 bases between. The CDR3 coding sequence is TGTGCCAGCAGCTTATCGGAGGGTTGGGGTGAAAAACTGTTTTTT. Translating gives CASSLSEGWGEKLFF. Based on the CDR3 plus reference TRBV7-9 and TRBJ1-4, the full variable domain is DTGVSQNPRHKITKRGQNVTFRCDPISEHNRLYWYRQTLGQGPEFLTYFQNEAQLEKSRLLSDRFSAERPKGSFSTLEIQRTEQGDSAMYLCASSLSEGWGEKLFFGSGTQLSVL.

Turning to this clone: A read error may explain this, as a much larger clone is one base away. The same CDR3 can be traced to other DNA sequences in this sample. The J gene is TRBJ1-2, the V gene TRBV18; TRBD1 might be the D (6 bases). The CDR3 loop spans 13 amino acids. The V gene's germline CDR1 is KGHSH and CDR2 LQKENI. V was pared by 6 bases and J by 2 bases, with 10 bases between. The CDR3 bases are TGTGCCAGCTCTCCGGACAGAAACTATGGCTACACCTTC. This codes for CASSPDRNYGYTF.

The rearrangement uses TRBV6-1 and TRBJ1-2; D not resolved. Germline CDR1 is MNHNS and CDR2 is SASEGT. This CDR3 has 14 residues. Trimming shortened V by 2 bases and J by 2 bases, and 9 bases separated the two germline ends. CDR3 loop: CASSESPGNYGYTF. The CDR3 DNA is TGTGCCAGCAGTGAATCCCCAGGAAACTATGGCTACACCTTC.

Details on this clone: The sample carries other DNA sequences with the same CDR3. The chain has TRBV5-1 and TRBJ2-5; D gene uncertain. Germline V gives CDR1 SGHRS, CDR2 YFSETQ. The V end was cut by 4 bases, the J end by 5 bases, with 9 bases between. CDR3 length: 12 residues. This CDR3 reads CASSPPSETQYF. The CDR3 DNA follows: TGCGCCAGCAGCCCCCCAAGTGAGACCCAGTACTTC.

About this clone: This same CDR3 is encoded by further DNA sequences in the sample. The chain couples TRBV9 to TRBJ2-5; TRBD2 matches at 16 bases. The CDR3 is 16 residues long. Germline V gene sequence: CDR1 SGDLS, CDR2 YYNGEE. The junction had 2 bases not matched to a gene; V was cut back by 4 bases and J by 2 bases. This chain's CDR3 is CASSPGLAGGQETQYF. Here the CDR3 DNA reads TGTGCCAGCAGCCCGGGACTAGCGGGGGGGCAAGAGACCCAGTACTTC.

The CDR3 reads CASSEGGRTGNTIYF. In DNA, the CDR3 is TGTGCCAGCAGTGAGGGGGGTCGTACTGGAAACACCATATATTTT. This chain uses TRBV27 with TRBJ1-3, with D possibly TRBD1 on 6 matching bases. The CDR3 has 15 residues. Per the germline V gene, CDR1 is MNHEY and CDR2 is SMNVEV (reference sequence). With 5 bases removed from V and 2 bases from J, the gap between germline ends came to 13 bases.

V is TRBV11-2 and J is TRBJ1-2, with 10 bases aligning to TRBD1. CDR1 and CDR2 from the germline V gene are SGHAT and FQNNGV. Trimming removed 0 bases from V and 6 bases from J; junction bases left unmatched: 1. The CDR3 totals 14 residues. CDR3 DNA sequence: TGTGCCAGCAGCTTAGAGGGACAGGGGAATGGCTACACCTTC. This translates into CASSLEGQGNGYTF. The full variable domain, its missing parts supplied by reference TRBV11-2 and TRBJ1-2, is EAGVAQSPRYKIIEKRQSVAFWCNPISGHATLYWYQQILGQGPKLLIQFQNNGVVDDSQLPKDRFSAERLKGVDSTLKIQPAKLEDSAVYLCASSLEGQGNGYTFGSGTRLTVV.

This clone appeared once. Other DNA sequences in this specimen translate into the identical CDR3. This chain links TRBV5-1 with TRBJ2-7, with 7 bases identical to TRBD1. The V and J ends lost 0 bases and 2 bases, in that order; junction bases with no gene match: 2. This CDR3 is 14 amino acids long. Germline V gene sequence: CDR1 SGHRS, CDR2 YFSETQ. CDR3: CASSLEGAPYEQYF. The CDR3 DNA is TGCGCCAGCAGCTTGGAGGGGGCTCCCTACGAGCAGTACTTC.

This clone occurred once. The V gene is TRBV5-1, the J gene TRBJ2-3; D is unresolved. The V end was cut by 1 base, the J end by 1 base, with 16 bases between. Germline assignment: CDR1 SGHRS and CDR2 YFSETQ. The CDR3 length is 17 residues. The CDR3: CASSLWATPGGTDTQYF. The CDR3 DNA reads TGCGCCAGCAGCTTGTGGGCCACTCCTGGAGGCACAGATACGCAGTATTTT.

This chain connects TRBV2 to TRBJ2-5; TRBD2 matches 10 bases. CDR1 is SNHLY, CDR2 FYNNEI, per germline. Germline trimming cut 5 bases from V and 5 bases from J; bases unmatched to any gene: 8. The CDR3 contains 15 residues. The CDR3 loop is CASSSGRAQHETQYF. The CDR3 DNA is TGTGCCAGCAGTAGCGGGAGGGCTCAACACGAGACCCAGTACTTC. Complete variable domain (other parts from reference TRBV2 and TRBJ2-5): EPEVTQTPSHQVTQMGQEVILRCVPISNHLYFYWYRQILGQKVEFLVSFYNNEISEKSEIFDDQFSVERPDGSNFTLKIRSTKLEDSAMYFCASSSGRAQHETQYFGPGTRLLVL.

J is TRBJ1-4 and V is TRBV18; TRBD1 is a possible D gene (5 bases). V lost 1 base and J lost 3, with 12 bases in between. The CDR3 totals 16 residues. Germline V gives CDR1 KGHSH, CDR2 LQKENI. CDR3 in DNA: TGTGCCAGCTCACCACTAGCAGGGATGGCTAATGAAAAACTGTTTTTT. Translating it yields CASSPLAGMANEKLFF.

Concerning this clone: The same CDR3 is also encoded by other DNA sequences in this sample. The chain couples TRBV5-6 to TRBJ1-1; a possible D gene is TRBD1 (6 bases). V lost 0 bases, J lost 4 bases, and 10 bases lay in between. This CDR3 spans 14 amino acids. The germline V gene has CDR1 SGHDT and CDR2 YYEEEE. The CDR3 DNA sequence: TGTGCCAGCAGCTTGGTAGGGGGAGGCACTGAAGCTTTCTTT. Translation gives CASSLVGGGTEAFF.

V usage is TRBV19 and J usage is TRBJ1-6; tentative D call: TRBD1 (6 bases). The CDR3 runs to 15 residues. The V end lost 5 bases, the J end lost 6 bases, and 14 bases lay between the germline ends. Germline loops: CDR1 LNHDA, CDR2 SQIVND (reference sequence). This CDR3 reads CASSWGAGGNSPLHF. CDR3 coding DNA: TGTGCCAGTAGTTGGGGGGCCGGAGGTAATTCACCCCTCCACTTT.